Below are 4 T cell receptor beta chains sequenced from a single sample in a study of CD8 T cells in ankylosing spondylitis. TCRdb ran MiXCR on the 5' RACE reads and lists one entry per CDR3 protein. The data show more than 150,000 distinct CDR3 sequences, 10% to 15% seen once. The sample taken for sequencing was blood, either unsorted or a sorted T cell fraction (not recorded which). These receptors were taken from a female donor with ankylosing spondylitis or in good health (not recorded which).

Here the CDR3 DNA reads TGTGCCAGCAGTGAGCTGGCGGGGGGGAACACCGGGGAGCTGTTTTTT. This gives the protein CASSELAGGNTGELFF. The chain combines TRBV6-1 with TRBJ2-2, with 8 bases identical to TRBD2. Germline assignment: CDR1 MNHNS and CDR2 SASEGT. The CDR3 loop spans 16 amino acids. The V gene end was trimmed by 3 bases and the J gene end by 1 base; junction bases not matched to a gene: 4.

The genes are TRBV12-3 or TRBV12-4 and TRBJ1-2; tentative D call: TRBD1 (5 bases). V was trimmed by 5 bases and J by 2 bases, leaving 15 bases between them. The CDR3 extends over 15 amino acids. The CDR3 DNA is TGTGCCAGCAGTCGGCCCGGGACGGGAAACTATGGCTACACCTTC. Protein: CASSRPGTGNYGYTF.

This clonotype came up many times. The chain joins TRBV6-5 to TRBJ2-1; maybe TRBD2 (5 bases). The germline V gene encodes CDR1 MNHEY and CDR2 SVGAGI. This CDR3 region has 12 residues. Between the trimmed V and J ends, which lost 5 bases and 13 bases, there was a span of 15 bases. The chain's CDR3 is CASSLRGSSQFF. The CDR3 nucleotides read TGTGCCAGCAGTCTCCGAGGGAGCTCCCAGTTCTTC.

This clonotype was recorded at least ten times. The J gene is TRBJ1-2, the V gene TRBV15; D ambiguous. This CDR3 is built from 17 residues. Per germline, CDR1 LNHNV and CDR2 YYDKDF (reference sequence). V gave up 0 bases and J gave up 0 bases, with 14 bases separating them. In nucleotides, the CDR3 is TGTGCCACCAGCAGAGATGGGAGCGCAGGCCCTAACTATGGCTACACCTTC. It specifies CATSRDGSAGPNYGYTF.